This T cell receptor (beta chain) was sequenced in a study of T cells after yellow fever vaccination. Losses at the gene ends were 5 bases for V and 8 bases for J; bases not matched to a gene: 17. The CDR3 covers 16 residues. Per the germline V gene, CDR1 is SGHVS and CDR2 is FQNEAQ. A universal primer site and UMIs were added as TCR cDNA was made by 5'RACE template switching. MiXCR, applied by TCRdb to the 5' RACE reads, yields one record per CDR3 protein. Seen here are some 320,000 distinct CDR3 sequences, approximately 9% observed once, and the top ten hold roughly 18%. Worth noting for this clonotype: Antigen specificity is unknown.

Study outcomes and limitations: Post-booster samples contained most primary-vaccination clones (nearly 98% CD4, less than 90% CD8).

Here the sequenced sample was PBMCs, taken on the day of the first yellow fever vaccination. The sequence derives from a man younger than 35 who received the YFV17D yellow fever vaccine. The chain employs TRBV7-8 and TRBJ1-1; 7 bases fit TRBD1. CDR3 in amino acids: CASSPTQGGVRYEAFF. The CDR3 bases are TGTGCCAGCAGCCCAACTCAGGGGGGCGTGCGGTACGAAGCTTTCTTT.